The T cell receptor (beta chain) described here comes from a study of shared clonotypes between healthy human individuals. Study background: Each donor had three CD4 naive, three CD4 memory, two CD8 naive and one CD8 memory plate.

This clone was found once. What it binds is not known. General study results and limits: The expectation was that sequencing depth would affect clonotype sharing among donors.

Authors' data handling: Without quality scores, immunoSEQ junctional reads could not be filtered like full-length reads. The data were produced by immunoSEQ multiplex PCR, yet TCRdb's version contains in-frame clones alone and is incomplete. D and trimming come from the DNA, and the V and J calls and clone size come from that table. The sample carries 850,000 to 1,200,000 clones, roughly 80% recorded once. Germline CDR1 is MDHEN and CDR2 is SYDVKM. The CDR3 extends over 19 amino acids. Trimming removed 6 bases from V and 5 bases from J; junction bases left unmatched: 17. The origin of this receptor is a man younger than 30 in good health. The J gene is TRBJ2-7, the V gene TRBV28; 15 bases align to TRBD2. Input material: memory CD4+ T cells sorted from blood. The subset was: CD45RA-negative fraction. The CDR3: CASSQAGLAGGPPAHEQYF. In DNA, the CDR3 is TGTGCCAGCAGCCAAGCCGGACTAGCGGGGGGGCCTCCGGCCCACGAGCAGTACTTC. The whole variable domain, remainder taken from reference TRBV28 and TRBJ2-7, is DVKVTQSSRYLVKRTGEKVFLECVQDMDHENMFWYRQDPGLGLRLIYFSYDVKMKEKGDIPEGYSVSREKKERFSLILESASTNQTSMYLCASSQAGLAGGPPAHEQYFGPGTRLTVT.